This record concerns one T cell receptor beta chain sequence. Its matching antigen is unknown. This record comes from a study of T-cell memory formation after mild COVID-19. Findings and limits, study-wide: The finding that pre-infection memory included some responding clones suggested that cross-reactive memory joined.

In TCRdb, the 5' RACE reads were re-called with MiXCR into one record per CDR3 protein. The sample has tens of thousands of distinct CDR3 sequences; nearly 25% are singletons. V dropped 0 bases and J dropped 4; count of bases not matched to a gene: 1. Looked up from germline, CDR1 is SGHRS and CDR2 is YFSETQ. This CDR3 region has 15 residues. This chain connects TRBV5-1 to TRBJ1-6; 7 bases fit TRBD1. The TCR originated in a man aged 18-30 years who had mild COVID-19 (a few samples of this study predate the infection). Cell type and time point are not known. The sample consisted of PBMCs or a T cell subset sorted from them (not recorded which). The chain's CDR3 is CASSLGQGYNSPLHF. Written as DNA, the CDR3 is TGCGCCAGCAGCTTGGGACAGGGTTATAATTCACCCCTCCACTTT.